This T cell receptor (beta chain) originates from a study of control samples from healthy donors and cancer patients. Germline lookup yields CDR1 MNHEY and CDR2 SMNVEV (reference sequence). The CDR3 has 15 amino acids. Between the trimmed V and J ends, which lost 2 bases and 4 bases, there was a span of 12 bases. The protocol was immunoSEQ multiplex PCR, while the TCRdb copy is restricted to in-frame clones and leaves out a portion. The sample lists some 99,000 clones, about nine tenths seen once, with 4.4% in the top ten. This sequence was found in a human donor in good health. The donor label of this sample is uncertain. The specimen was blood. This chain uses TRBV27 with TRBJ1-5; D possibly corresponds to TRBD1 (6 bases). The CDR3 loop reads CASSLTGMGNQPQHF. Here the CDR3 DNA reads TGTGCCAGCAGTTTAACAGGGATGGGAAATCAGCCCCAGCATTTT.